Below, 26 T cell receptor beta chains from the same sample are listed, as sequenced in a study of blood T cells in healthy people across ages (dated by TCRdb to between 2014 and 2017). Library generation was performed with 5' RACE. Sequencing used an Illumina HiSeq 2500. A second roughly 6 to 11 cycle PCR used a sample-barcoded 5' primer and a J-beta primer mix. The public reads were reprocessed in TCRdb via fastp at Q25 and MiXCR, keeping in-frame beta chains. A single entry per CDR3 protein holds the most common genes and DNA from its merged rows. For this sample the table gives about 1,500,000 distinct CDR3 sequences, of which 28% were detected only once. 7.7% of the sample is taken by the ten largest. The sample consisted of blood. Source of these receptors: a woman in her twenties or thirties in good health.

CDR3 sequence (DNA): TGTGCCAGCAAGAGGGACAATTACAATGAGCAGTACTTC. It is translated as CASKRDNYNEQYF. V is TRBV6-5 and J is TRBJ2-1, with a tentative D call TRBD1 (6 bases). The DNA end lines up better with TRBJ2-7; the J call may be wrong. Germline loops: CDR1 MNHEY, CDR2 SVGAGI. There are 13 residues in the CDR3.

This clonotype turned up a few times. J is TRBJ1-1 and V is TRBV7-9; D not certain. This CDR3 has 12 amino acids. Germline loops: CDR1 SEHNR, CDR2 FQNEAQ (reference sequence). The V end was cut by 2 bases, the J end by 6 bases, with 7 bases between. DNA of the CDR3: TGTGCCAGCAGCTTACACGCTTCTGAAGCTTTCTTT. Protein: CASSLHASEAFF.

This clonotype was seen only a few times. The chain joins TRBV9 to TRBJ1-1; D is uncertain. Germline values: CDR1 SGDLS, CDR2 YYNGEE. CDR3 length equals 14 residues. The germline V and J ends were trimmed by 0 bases and 6 bases, with 12 bases remaining between them. CDR3 residues: CASSVVGTTSEAFF. The CDR3 nucleotides are TGTGCCAGCAGCGTAGTCGGCACGACGTCTGAAGCTTTCTTT.

The CDR3 DNA is TGCAGTACGGGACAGGGTGGCACTAATGAAAAACTGTTTTTT. Translation: CSTGQGGTNEKLFF. The chain is built from TRBV20-1 and TRBJ1-4; 9 bases fit TRBD1. Germline V gene lookup returns CDR1 DFQATT and CDR2 SNEGSKA (reference sequence). The CDR3 sequence is 14 residues long. Trimming at V came to 8 bases and at J to 2 bases, leaving 6 bases not matched to a gene.

A few counts support this clonotype. The chain recombines TRBV9 with TRBJ1-2, with a possible D match to TRBD1 (5 bases). The V end lost 0 bases, the J end lost 3 bases, and 12 bases lay between the germline ends. Per the germline V gene, CDR1 is SGDLS and CDR2 is YYNGEE. This CDR3 has 15 amino acids. This chain's CDR3 is CASSVGEGRDYGYTF. The DNA of the CDR3 is TGTGCCAGCAGCGTAGGGGAGGGGCGCGACTATGGCTACACCTTC.

This clonotype was observed a few times. V is TRBV5-5 and J is TRBJ2-1; TRBD1 aligns across 8 bases. The germline gives CDR1 SGHKS, CDR2 YYEKEE (reference sequence). Trimming took 4 bases from V and 12 from J; bases not matched to a gene: 15. The CDR3 spans 15 residues. The CDR3 protein is CASSPQGATMKGQFF. The CDR3 bases are TGTGCCAGCAGCCCGCAGGGGGCCACGATGAAAGGGCAGTTCTTC.

This clonotype was detected only a few times. V and J are TRBV5-1 and TRBJ2-7; D perhaps matches TRBD2 (7 bases). Germline V gives CDR1 SGHRS, CDR2 YFSETQ. V was cut by 2 bases and J by 5 bases, with 14 bases left in between. The CDR3 has 14 residues. CDR3 sequence: CASSLRGGDNEQYF. The CDR3 DNA reads as TGCGCCAGCAGCTTACGAGGGGGGGACAACGAGCAGTACTTC.

This rearrangement joins TRBV6-6 to TRBJ1-1; D gene unclear. The CDR3 loop spans 14 amino acids. Germline V gene sequence: CDR1 MNHNY, CDR2 SVGAGI (reference sequence). Trimming took off 7 bases at V and 1 base at J, with 13 bases between the two ends. DNA for the CDR3: TGTGCCAGCAATGAATGGCGGGAGAACACTGAAGCTTTCTTT. As protein: CASNEWRENTEAFF.

V usage is TRBV30 and J usage is TRBJ2-5; 9 bases agree with TRBD2. Trimming removed 3 bases from V and 6 bases from J; junction bases left unmatched: 11. CDR1 is GTSNPN, CDR2 SVGIG, per germline (reference sequence). The CDR3 sequence is 15 residues long. The CDR3 protein is CAWSARGLAIKTQYF. For the CDR3, the DNA is TGTGCCTGGAGCGCAAGGGGACTAGCTATAAAGACCCAGTACTTC.

The chain has TRBV12-3 or TRBV12-4 and TRBJ1-1, with 7 bases that match TRBD1. V dropped 7 bases and J dropped 4; count of bases not matched to a gene: 18. This CDR3 is built from 17 residues. In DNA, the CDR3 is TGTGCCAGCACCCCCGAGACAGGGAGAAGGGTTGGCACTGAAGCTTTCTTT. Protein: CASTPETGRRVGTEAFF.

This clonotype was detected once. The chain employs TRBV11-1 and TRBJ2-3, with unresolved D. Germline V CDR1 and CDR2: SGHAT, FQDESV (reference sequence). Trimming left V 5 bases short and J 7 bases short, with 19 bases between. There are 15 residues in the CDR3. The DNA of the CDR3 is TGTGCCAGCAGCCTAGTTGGGCCAATCGCAAATACGCAGTATTTT. Translating gives CASSLVGPIANTQYF.

On this clonotype itself: A read error may explain this, as a much larger clone is one base away. The genes are TRBV9 and TRBJ2-3; TRBD1 agrees at 7 bases. The CDR3 contains 14 residues. Germline values: CDR1 SGDLS, CDR2 YYNGEE. V was clipped by 3 bases and J by 2 bases; unmatched bases: 3. The CDR3 bases are TGTGCCAGCAGCGGGGACAGTAACACAGATACGCAGTATTTT. Its protein is CASSGDSNTDTQYF.

As concerns this clonotype: Relative to the germline gene, one junction end is altered; a read error may explain this. V usage is TRBV28 and J usage is TRBJ2-7; 9 bases are shared with TRBD1. Germline assignment: CDR1 MDHEN and CDR2 SYDVKM. This CDR3 contains 14 residues. In DNA form, the CDR3 reads TGTTCCAGCAGTTCCGGGACAGGGACCTACGAGCAGTACTTC. Residues: CSSSSGTGTYEQYF. Full variable domain (rest looked up from reference TRBV28 and TRBJ2-7): DVKVTQSSRYLVKRTGEKVFLECVQDMDHENMFWYRQDPGLGLRLIYFSYDVKMKEKGDIPEGYSVSREKKERFSLILESASTNQTSMYLCSSSSGTGTYEQYFGPGTRLTVT.

This clonotype was detected ten times or more. This CDR3 is CAISESKIWTSGSSANEQFF. The CDR3 DNA reads as TGTGCCATCAGTGAGTCGAAAATCTGGACTAGCGGGAGCTCGGCGAATGAGCAGTTCTTC. The J gene is TRBJ2-1, the V gene TRBV10-3; the match to TRBD2 covers 13 bases. J lost 7 bases, V lost 0 bases, and 15 bases had no gene match. The CDR3 consists of 20 residues. CDR1 ENHRY and CDR2 SYGVKD come from the germline V gene.

This clonotype was detected only a few times. The chain combines TRBV28 with TRBJ1-5; D remains unclear. This CDR3 is 14 amino acids long. Trimming removed 6 bases at V and 4 bases at J, with 13 bases between. The germline CDR1 and CDR2 sequences are MDHEN and SYDVKM. CDR3 coding DNA: TGTGCCAGCAGCCTTTGGGGTCGAAATCAGCCCCAGCATTTT. This encodes CASSLWGRNQPQHF.

This rearrangement joins TRBV24-1 to TRBJ2-7; 10 nucleotides agree with TRBD2. The CDR3 contains 18 residues. From germline, CDR1 is KGHDR and CDR2 SFDVKD. V gave up 3 bases and J gave up 0 bases; unmatched junction bases: 10. CDR3 DNA sequence: TGTGCCACCAGTGATGTGCCGGGACTAGCGACCACCTCCTACGAGCAGTACTTC. Protein sequence: CATSDVPGLATTSYEQYF.

This clonotype was counted between two and nine times. The chain has TRBV5-8 and TRBJ2-4; TRBD1 is a possible D gene (6 bases). Looked up from germline, CDR1 is SGHTS and CDR2 is YDEGEE. The length of the CDR3 is 16 residues. The germline V and J ends were trimmed by 3 bases and 1 base, with 14 bases remaining between them. The CDR3 spells CASSYGQKVAKNIQYF. CDR3 nucleotides: TGTGCCAGCAGCTATGGACAGAAAGTCGCCAAAAACATTCAGTACTTC.

This clonotype has at least ten counts. V and J are TRBV12-3 or TRBV12-4 and TRBJ2-1; D may be TRBD1 (6 bases). The CDR3 length is 15 residues. V was trimmed by 7 bases and J by 6 bases, leaving 19 bases between them. The CDR3 nucleotides are TGTGCCAGCATAATTGGGGACACCTCTCCCAATGAGCAGTTCTTC. This sequence encodes CASIIGDTSPNEQFF.

This clonotype was observed at least ten times. The chain recombines TRBV10-1 with TRBJ2-7; 8 bases agree with TRBD2. V was clipped by 2 bases and J by 1 base; unmatched bases: 4. Germline-derived CDR1 and CDR2 are WNHNN and SYGVQD (reference sequence). CDR3 length: 15 amino acids. The CDR3, as DNA: TGCGCCAGCAGTGAGAGGGTAGCGGGGTCCTACGAGCAGTACTTC. Its protein product is CASSERVAGSYEQYF.

At least ten counts were recorded for this clonotype. A read error may produce the germline difference seen at one junction end. The chain is built from TRBV5-1 and TRBJ2-1; D not resolved. Germline loops: CDR1 SGHRS, CDR2 YFSETQ. The CDR3 sequence is 11 residues long. The CDR3 nucleotides read TGTGCCAGCAGTTTAGCCGTGGAGCAGTTCTTC. It codes for CASSLAVEQFF.

The V and J genes are TRBV12-3 or TRBV12-4 and TRBJ1-2, with D hard to call. The CDR3 spans 14 residues. V was cut by 3 bases and J by 4 bases, with 12 bases left in between. CDR3 amino acids: CASSFLQAAYGYTF. The CDR3 DNA reads as TGTGCCAGCAGTTTCCTCCAGGCAGCCTATGGCTACACCTTC.

This clonotype turned up a few times. CDR3 protein: CATSRDVPKVANYGYTF. The CDR3 DNA reads as TGTGCCACCAGCAGAGATGTCCCCAAGGTCGCTAACTATGGCTACACCTTC. The chain joins TRBV15 to TRBJ1-2; no clear D. Trimming left V 0 bases short and J 0 bases short, with 14 bases between. The CDR3 runs to 17 residues. CDR1 LNHNV and CDR2 YYDKDF come from the germline V gene (reference sequence).

This rearrangement joins TRBV6-2 or TRBV6-3 to TRBJ2-4; TRBD2 agrees at 9 bases. The CDR3 consists of 13 residues. Germline CDR1 is MNHEY and CDR2 is SVGEGT. J lost 9 bases, V lost 8 bases, and 8 bases had no gene match. CDR3 sequence: CASRTSTSGIQYF. Here the CDR3 DNA reads TGTGCCAGCCGCACTTCGACTAGCGGCATTCAGTACTTC.

DNA of the CDR3: TGCGCCAGCAGCTTTGGTTGGACGAACACCGGGGAGCTGTTTTTT. As protein: CASSFGWTNTGELFF. The chain has TRBV5-1 and TRBJ2-2; D unclear. Trimming shortened V by 2 bases and J by 0 bases, and 8 bases separated the two germline ends. Germline V gene lookup returns CDR1 SGHRS and CDR2 YFSETQ. This CDR3 has 15 residues.

The chain links TRBV9 to TRBJ1-2; 8 nucleotides align to TRBD1. This CDR3 comprises 12 residues. The V gene's germline CDR1 is SGDLS and CDR2 YYNGEE. Unmatched junction bases numbered 6, after V lost 7 bases and J lost 7 bases. CDR3 in amino acids: CASAGTGLGYTF. CDR3 sequence (DNA): TGTGCCAGCGCCGGGACAGGACTTGGCTACACCTTC.

This clonotype was recorded a few times. The rearrangement joins TRBV29-1 to TRBJ1-2; 7 positions match TRBD1. Losses at the gene ends were 4 bases for V and 8 bases for J; bases not matched to a gene: 10. This CDR3 is built from 13 residues. From germline, CDR1 is SQVTM and CDR2 ANQGSEA. The CDR3 DNA is TGCAGCGTTGTCAGGGACAGCTCGAGGGGCTACACCTTC. This codes for CSVVRDSSRGYTF.